This TCR beta chain was found in a study of T cell responses to AZD1222 COVID-19 vaccine. Profiled with immunoSEQ multiplex PCR; TCRdb holds only in-frame clones, not every one. The sample records 130,000 to 150,000 clones, 90% to 95% being singletons. The V gene end was trimmed by 6 bases and the J gene end by 4 bases; junction bases not matched to a gene: 16. This CDR3 contains 17 residues. Germline CDR1 is SGHNT and CDR2 is YENEEA. This sequence originates from an adult who had recovered from COVID-19. This rearrangement joins TRBV11-3 to TRBJ2-5, with 8 bases identical to TRBD1. The input for sequencing was peripheral blood, taken after recovery from COVID-19. Written as DNA, the CDR3 is TGTGCCAGCAGGGGAGAGGTGGACAGGGATATAACAGAGACCCAGTACTTC. It yields the protein CASRGEVDRDITETQYF.